A single sample is the source of the 20 T cell receptor beta chains below, sequenced in a study of CD8 T cells in ankylosing spondylitis. TCRdb reprocessed the 5' RACE reads with MiXCR, giving one entry per CDR3 protein. The sample records hundreds of thousands of distinct CDR3 sequences, roughly a third being singletons. The material sequenced was blood, either unsorted or a sorted T cell fraction (not recorded which). Receptors originate from a male donor with ankylosing spondylitis or in good health (not recorded which).

This clonotype was seen ten or more times. The rearrangement links TRBV29-1 to TRBJ2-1; perhaps TRBD2 as D (6 bases). Trimming left V 3 bases short and J 12 bases short, with 15 bases between. The CDR3 loop spans 12 amino acids. CDR1 is SQVTM, CDR2 ANQGSEA, per germline. CDR3 sequence: CSVDEDGGGQFF. The CDR3 DNA reads TGCAGCGTTGACGAGGACGGGGGAGGGCAGTTCTTC.

The chain is built from TRBV12-3 or TRBV12-4 and TRBJ2-1; D is perhaps TRBD1 or TRBD2 (5 bases each). Trimming shortened V by 9 bases and J by 4 bases, and 13 bases separated the two germline ends. The CDR3 loop spans 13 amino acids. The CDR3 bases are TGTGCCAGTGGGACGGTGGGATACAATGAGCAGTTCTTC. Its protein product is CASGTVGYNEQFF.

The chain uses TRBV20-1 and TRBJ2-7; the D gene is possibly TRBD1 (5 bases). Per germline, CDR1 DFQATT and CDR2 SNEGSKA (reference sequence). The CDR3 sequence is 15 residues long. Trimming removed 3 bases from V and 5 bases from J, with 20 bases in between. As DNA, the CDR3 is TGCAGTGCTAGTATCTTCGGACATGGCATTGACGAGCAGTACTTC. Its protein is CSASIFGHGIDEQYF.

This clonotype appeared a few times. This chain uses TRBV20-1 with TRBJ2-7, with 8 positions matching TRBD2. The CDR3 extends over 13 amino acids. Unmatched junction bases numbered 6, after V lost 4 bases and J lost 4 bases. Germline V CDR1 and CDR2: DFQATT, SNEGSKA (reference sequence). For the CDR3, the DNA is TGCAGTGCTACGGGCGGGAGGACTTACGAGCAGTACTTC. It specifies CSATGGRTYEQYF.

To note about this clonotype: This may stem from a read error, because a much larger clone lies one nucleotide away. The rearrangement uses TRBV20-1 and TRBJ2-1; TRBD1 or TRBD2 may be the D gene (5 bases each). The CDR3 runs to 15 residues. Trimming removed 0 bases at V and 12 bases at J, with 21 bases between. The germline CDR1 and CDR2 sequences are DFQATT and SNEGSKA (reference sequence). CDR3 protein: CSAREGTLNGDAQFF. The CDR3 coding sequence is TGCAGTGCTAGAGAAGGGACCCTAAATGGGGATGCGCAGTTCTTC.

This clonotype came up a few times. This chain joins TRBV12-3 or TRBV12-4 and TRBJ1-1; 9 bases fit TRBD1. V gave up 5 bases and J gave up 4 bases; unmatched junction bases: 8. CDR3 size: 15 residues. DNA for the CDR3: TGTGCCAGCAGTCCAACAGGGGGCGCGGCCACTGAAGCTTTCTTT. This translates into CASSPTGGAATEAFF.

This clonotype turned up a few times. The genes are TRBV20-1 and TRBJ1-1, with TRBD1 matching over 8 bases. The V segment lost 6 bases and the J segment 10 bases; nucleotides outside the gene matches: 13. The CDR3 loop spans 13 amino acids. The V gene's germline CDR1 is DFQATT and CDR2 SNEGSKA (reference sequence). CDR3 bases: TGCAGTGCCACCCTCACTACAGGGGGAGCAGCTTTCTTT. The encoded protein is CSATLTTGGAAFF.

This sequence joins TRBV4-1 and TRBJ2-7; a weak D match, TRBD2 (5 bases). This CDR3 spans 14 amino acids. Germline CDR1 and CDR2: MGHRA and YSYEKL. Between the trimmed V and J ends, which lost 0 bases and 3 bases, there was a span of 9 bases. The CDR3 loop is CASSQEGGYYEQYF. The CDR3 DNA follows: TGCGCCAGCAGCCAAGAAGGCGGGTACTACGAGCAGTACTTC.

This clonotype was seen repeatedly, ten times or more. The gene calls are TRBV29-1 and TRBJ2-1; D may be TRBD2 (6 bases). CDR1 is SQVTM and CDR2 is ANQGSEA in the germline V gene. V lost 2 bases and J lost 7, with 9 bases in between. The CDR3 is 12 amino acids. In nucleotides, the CDR3 is TGCAGCGTTGAATCGGGGGTAAATGAGCAGTTCTTC. Its translation: CSVESGVNEQFF.

The sample holds a few counts of this clonotype. This chain joins TRBV11-2 and TRBJ2-4, with D possibly being TRBD1 (5 bases). Germline lookup yields CDR1 SGHAT and CDR2 FQNNGV. V was clipped by 1 base and J by 0 bases, with 16 bases between them. The CDR3 runs 18 residues. CDR3 loop: CASSLALWGSIAKNIQYF. The CDR3 DNA reads TGTGCCAGCAGCTTAGCTCTCTGGGGCTCCATAGCCAAAAACATTCAGTACTTC.

This chain joins TRBV7-2 and TRBJ2-3; TRBD2 matches at 8 bases. This CDR3 comprises 14 residues. J lost 3 bases, V lost 4 bases, and 3 bases had no gene match. Germline lookup yields CDR1 SGHTA and CDR2 FQGNSA. This CDR3 reads CASSYSGETDTQYF. The CDR3 DNA reads as TGTGCCAGCAGCTATAGCGGGGAGACAGATACGCAGTATTTT.

This clonotype was found a few times. The CDR3 reads CSARDLRGSTQYF. CDR3 bases: TGCAGTGCTAGAGACCTAAGGGGGAGTACGCAGTATTTT. The V gene is TRBV20-1, the J gene TRBJ2-3, with D possibly being TRBD1 (6 bases). Germline CDR1 reads DFQATT; CDR2 reads SNEGSKA (reference sequence). CDR3 length equals 13 residues. V lost 0 bases to trimming and J lost 8 bases, with 12 bases between them.

The CDR3 nucleotides are TGTGCCAGCAGCCTGACAGGGGCTACTGAAAAACTGTTTTTT. It specifies CASSLTGATEKLFF. V is TRBV9 and J is TRBJ1-4; TRBD1 aligns across 8 bases. The CDR3 length is 14 residues. The V gene's germline CDR1 is SGDLS and CDR2 YYNGEE. Germline trimming cut 4 bases from V and 7 bases from J; bases unmatched to any gene: 6. Drawing the rest from reference TRBV9 and TRBJ1-4, the complete variable domain is DSGVTQTPKHLITATGQRVTLRCSPRSGDLSVYWYQQSLDQGLQFLIQYYNGEERAKGNILERFSAQQFPDLHSELNLSSLELGDSALYFCASSLTGATEKLFFGSGTQLSVL.

This clonotype appeared a few times. The rearrangement uses TRBV6-5 and TRBJ2-7, with D uncertain. Trimming removed 10 bases from V and 5 bases from J, with 15 bases in between. Germline values: CDR1 MNHEY, CDR2 SVGAGI. The CDR3 runs to 12 residues. CDR3 sequence (DNA): TGTGCCACAGCTTTGTCGGACCACGAGCAGTACTTC. Its protein is CATALSDHEQYF.

The rearrangement uses TRBV7-9 and TRBJ2-2; 7 nucleotides agree with TRBD2. The CDR3 runs 16 residues. With 1 base clipped from V and 3 bases from J, the junction kept 5 bases outside the gene matches. Germline lookup yields CDR1 SEHNR and CDR2 FQNEAQ (reference sequence). The DNA of the CDR3 is TGTGCCAGCAGCTTAGGTGGCGGGGGTTACACCGGGGAGCTGTTTTTT. It yields the protein CASSLGGGGYTGELFF.

The CDR3 region is CASSQVEQITGELFF. In DNA, the CDR3 is TGCGCCAGCAGCCAAGTGGAACAGATAACCGGGGAGCTGTTTTTT. The gene calls are TRBV4-1 and TRBJ2-2; D is unclear. The CDR3 extends over 15 amino acids. The V and J ends lost 1 base and 5 bases respectively, with 11 bases between them. Germline V lookup: CDR1 MGHRA, CDR2 YSYEKL.

The chain has TRBV7-9 and TRBJ2-3; D unresolved. V lost 0 bases and J lost 9, with 13 bases in between. Germline CDR1 is SEHNR and CDR2 is FQNEAQ (reference sequence). The CDR3 is made up of 14 amino acids. The DNA for the CDR3 is TGTGCCAGCAGCTTAGCGTCTCGGGCCGGGACGCAGTATTTT. This gives the protein CASSLASRAGTQYF.

This chain's CDR3 is CSASKQYNEQFF. Written as DNA, the CDR3 is TGCAGTGCTAGTAAACAGTACAATGAGCAGTTCTTC. The chain is built from TRBV20-1 and TRBJ2-1, with D hard to call. CDR1 is DFQATT and CDR2 is SNEGSKA in the germline V gene (reference sequence). V lost 3 bases, J lost 4 bases, and 7 bases lay in between. This CDR3 contains 12 residues.

The gene calls are TRBV20-1 and TRBJ2-1; D might be TRBD2 (5 bases). Germline V CDR1 and CDR2: DFQATT, SNEGSKA (reference sequence). V gave up 5 bases and J gave up 4 bases, with 15 bases separating them. The CDR3 is made up of 14 amino acids. CDR3 DNA: TGCAGTGCTCAGGACTCTTCCAAATACAATGAGCAGTTCTTC. It translates to CSAQDSSKYNEQFF.

The chain has TRBV7-2 and TRBJ2-5; 9 bases are a match to TRBD1. Trimming removed 6 bases from V and 4 bases from J; junction bases left unmatched: 6. CDR1 is SGHTA, CDR2 FQGNSA, per germline. This CDR3 is built from 14 residues. The CDR3, as DNA: TGTGCCAGCAGTTACGACAGGGGGGTAGAGACCCAGTACTTC. As protein: CASSYDRGVETQYF.